The rows below give T cell receptor beta chains drawn from one sample of a study of cytomegalovirus exposure and HLA in healthy donors. The assay was immunoSEQ multiplex PCR, and TCRdb's table has in-frame clones only and misses some. The table has 60,000 to 95,000 clones, 84% seen once. The sequenced material came from PBMCs. All receptors derive from a man in his 70s in good health and CMV-seropositive. Both conserved end residues are part of each CDR3. D genes are given only for firm matches. Size values are once, few and many counts, or a class for expanded clones, and some rows have none.

d_call,v_call,j_call,clone_size,cdr3_nt,cdr3_aa
.,TRBV6-5,TRBJ1-6,.,TGTGCCAGCAGGGCGGCCAACTCCTATAATTCACCCCTCCACTTT,CASRAANSYNSPLHF
.,TRBV4-3,TRBJ2-7,.,TGCGCCAGCAGCCGGAGAAGGGAGTACGAGCAGTACTTC,CASSRRREYEQYF
TRBD2,TRBV7-9,TRBJ2-5,.,TGTGCCAGCAGCTTAAAGGGACTACAAGAGACCCAGTACTTC,CASSLKGLQETQYF
.,TRBV18,TRBJ2-3,.,TGTGCCAGCTCACCACCGGGGACTCTCGCGCAGTATTTT,CASSPPGTLAQYF
TRBD1,TRBV5-1,TRBJ1-2,.,TGCGCCAGCAGCATCACTCCGGGACAGGCTGGCTATGGCTACACCTTC,CASSITPGQAGYGYTF
TRBD1,TRBV4-2,TRBJ1-2,.,TGTGCCAGCAGCCGATTACCCCAGGGACAGGGAACAGACTATGGCTACACCTTC,CASSRLPQGQGTDYGYTF
TRBD2,TRBV29-1,TRBJ2-3,.,TGCAGCGTCCGAGGGGCGGGAGGTTTCACAGATACGCAGTATTTT,CSVRGAGGFTDTQYF
.,TRBV29-1,TRBJ1-2,once,TGCAGCGTTGAAGATGATGGAGCTAACTATGGCTACACCTTC,CSVEDDGANYGYTF
.,TRBV2,TRBJ2-6,.,TGTGCCAGCAGCCCACCGGGAGAGCCTGGGGCCAACGTCCTGACTTTC,CASSPPGEPGANVLTF
TRBD2,TRBV28,TRBJ2-5,.,TGTGCCAGCAGTGGATACCGGGAGGCCATGCCACAAGAGACCCAGTACTTC,CASSGYREAMPQETQYF
.,TRBV30,TRBJ1-4,.,TGTACCTGGAGCAGGGAGGCAAATGAAAAACTGTTTTTT,CTWSREANEKLFF
.,TRBV6-6,TRBJ1-6,.,TGTGCCAGCCGAGGAGGCGAATCACCCCTCCACTTT,CASRGGESPLHF
TRBD1,TRBV29-1,TRBJ1-2,few,TGCAGCGTAAGGGACAGGGGGTCCTATGGCTACACCTTC,CSVRDRGSYGYTF
TRBD1,TRBV11-2,TRBJ2-7,few,TGTGCCAGCAGCTTAGACGATCTACAGGGGAGCTACGAGCAGTACTTC,CASSLDDLQGSYEQYF
.,TRBV9,TRBJ2-1,.,TGTGCCAGCAGCGTAGCGGGTGAGCAGTTCTTC,CASSVAGEQFF
TRBD2,TRBV7-8,TRBJ2-3,.,TGTGCCAGCAGCTTAGAAACACTAGCGGCGGTAGATACGCAGTATTTT,CASSLETLAAVDTQYF
.,TRBV5-4,TRBJ1-3,.,TGTGCCAGCAGCTTGGGTGGAGACTACTCTGGAAACACCATATATTTT,CASSLGGDYSGNTIYF
TRBD2,TRBV10-2,TRBJ2-3,.,TGCGCCAGCAGTGACCCTAGCGGGAGGGCCACAGATACGCAGTATTTT,CASSDPSGRATDTQYF
TRBD1,TRBV2,TRBJ2-7,.,TGTGCCAGCAGTGAAAACCCCGACAGGGCTACCTACGAGCAGTACTTC,CASSENPDRATYEQYF
TRBD1,TRBV5-5,TRBJ2-2,.,TGTGCCAGCAGCTTGAGAGGGGGCCCTGACACCGGGGAGCTGTTTTTT,CASSLRGGPDTGELFF
.,TRBV7-8,TRBJ2-2,.,TGTGCCAGCAGCTTAACGACAGGTCTAGGGGAGCTGTTTTTT,CASSLTTGLGELFF
.,TRBV10-3,TRBJ2-7,.,TGTGCCATCAGTGGGGACACCTATTCCTACGAGCAGTACTTC,CAISGDTYSYEQYF
.,TRBV28,TRBJ1-2,.,TGTGCCAGCAGTCAGACAGCCTATGGCTACACCTTC,CASSQTAYGYTF
TRBD1,TRBV10-3,TRBJ1-5,.,TGTGCCATCAGTGAGTCGACAGGGATGCCTCAGCCCCAGCATTTT,CAISESTGMPQPQHF
.,TRBV30,TRBJ2-5,.,TGTGCCTGGAGCGTAGCCCAAGAGACCCAGTACTTC,CAWSVAQETQYF
.,TRBV6-5,TRBJ2-3,once,TGTGCCAGCAGTTACAGAGGATATTCCGCAGATACGCAGTATTTT,CASSYRGYSADTQYF
.,TRBV6-5,TRBJ2-1,.,TGTGCCAGCAGTTACGTCGGTGTAAGCCCGGGGAATGAGCAGTTCTTC,CASSYVGVSPGNEQFF
TRBD2,TRBV5-1,TRBJ2-1,.,TGCGCCAGCAGCTTGCGAGCGGGAGGGATCAATGAGCAGTTCTTC,CASSLRAGGINEQFF
TRBD1,TRBV10-3,TRBJ1-2,.,TGTGCCATCATGAGGGAACAGGGGGTCAACTATGGCTACACCTTC,CAIMREQGVNYGYTF
.,TRBV18,TRBJ1-1,.,TGTGCCACCCTTTCAGGACAGACGAACACTGAAGCTTTCTTT,CATLSGQTNTEAFF
.,TRBV7-2,TRBJ2-3,.,TGTGCCAGCAGCTTTGAAGAGGCAGATACGCAGTATTTT,CASSFEEADTQYF
TRBD2,TRBV7-9,TRBJ2-4,.,TGTGCCAGCAGCTTGGAGCTAGCGGGAGTCCTGCAGTACTTC,CASSLELAGVLQYF
.,TRBV6-1,TRBJ1-2,few,TGTGCCAGCGGGGAAACGGGATCCGACTATGGCTACACCTTC,CASGETGSDYGYTF
TRBD1,TRBV5-1,TRBJ1-4,.,TGCGCCAGCAGCCCGCCGGGACAGGGAACTGAAAAACTGTTTTTT,CASSPPGQGTEKLFF
.,TRBV6-5,TRBJ2-3,.,TGTGCCAGCAGTCTCGGGACAGATACGCAGTATTTT,CASSLGTDTQYF
.,TRBV29-1,TRBJ1-1,.,TGCAGCGTTGAAGATCTGACAGAAAGCACTGAAGCTTTCTTT,CSVEDLTESTEAFF
.,TRBV9,TRBJ2-2,.,TGTGCCAGCAGCCCAGGGGCCCCGTGGGGGGAGCTGTTTTTT,CASSPGAPWGELFF
TRBD2,TRBV29-1,TRBJ2-7,.,TGCAGCGTTGGGTCGGGACTAGCGGAGAACGAGCAGTACTTC,CSVGSGLAENEQYF
TRBD1,TRBV12-5,TRBJ2-5,few,TGTGCTAGTGGTTTGGTAGGGACAGGAACAAAGGAGACCCAGTACTTC,CASGLVGTGTKETQYF
.,TRBV29-1,TRBJ1-2,.,TGCAGCGTTGAAAGGGTCGGGGGGGCGAGAGGCTACACCTTC,CSVERVGGARGYTF
TRBD1,TRBV5-1,TRBJ2-5,once,TGCGCCAGCAGCTTGGCGGGACAGACCGGGGAGACCCAGTACTTC,CASSLAGQTGETQYF
TRBD2,TRBV18,TRBJ2-3,.,TGTGCCAGCTCACCACCCAGCGGGGGATCTACGCAGTATTTT,CASSPPSGGSTQYF
TRBD1,TRBV5-4,TRBJ1-4,.,TGTGCCAGCAGGCAGGACAGGGGCGCTGTTGAAAAACTGTTTTTT,CASRQDRGAVEKLFF
.,TRBV7-8,TRBJ1-2,.,TGTGCCAGCAGCTTGCAGGGGTCGAATGGCTACACCTTC,CASSLQGSNGYTF
.,TRBV4-3,TRBJ2-7,.,TGCGCCAGCAGCCGCGATACGACGACAGCTTACGAGCAGTACTTC,CASSRDTTTAYEQYF
.,TRBV10-1,TRBJ1-3,.,TGCGCCAGCAGTGAGTCGGGAACAGGGCATGGAAACACCATATATTTT,CASSESGTGHGNTIYF